The 23 T cell receptor beta chains below come from one sample, sequenced in a study of regulatory T cells in long-lasting Graves disease. Assembly of TCR beta libraries relied on iRepertoire HTBI primers together with Arm-PCR of CDR3 regions. TCRdb re-analysed the multiplex PCR reads in MiXCR, keeping a single row per CDR3 protein. The table has about 470,000 distinct CDR3 sequences, 20% to 25% seen once. Regarding time point: persistent/refractory GD, antithyroid drugs over 5 years with positive TRAb. RNA from PBMCs was the source of the TCR library. The sample was peripheral blood mononuclear cells (PBMCs), taken when the disease was refractory, from a patient treated with antithyroid drugs. All receptors come from a female donor with Graves disease.

Comment on this clonotype: A much more abundant neighbour one base away suggests this may be a read error. The chain joins TRBV6-6 to TRBJ1-5; D is undetermined. Germline V lookup: CDR1 MNHNY, CDR2 SVGAGI (reference sequence). This CDR3 contains 15 residues. Trimming cost V 0 bases and J 0 bases, with 6 bases left between them. CDR3 loop: CASSYSWGSNQPQHF. The CDR3 DNA reads TGTGCCAGCAGTTACTCGTGGGGTAGCAATCAGCCCCAGCATTTT.

This chain joins TRBV24-1 and TRBJ2-2; tentatively, D is TRBD1 (5 bases). V was cut by 8 bases and J by 1 base, with 7 bases left in between. The CDR3 totals 13 residues. The germline V gene encodes CDR1 KGHDR and CDR2 SFDVKD. The CDR3 nucleotides read TGTGCCACCACCGGACAGAACACCGGGGAGCTGTTTTTT. This translates into CATTGQNTGELFF.

A remark on this clonotype: Just one base apart from a much larger clone, this may be a read error. The chain combines TRBV4-1 with TRBJ1-1, with D unresolved. CDR3 length: 15 amino acids. The germline CDR1 and CDR2 sequences are MGHRA and YSYEKL. The CDR3 nucleotides read TGCGCCAGCAGCCAAGATATAGGAATGAACACTGGAGCTTTCTTT. Translation: CASSQDIGMNTGAFF.

This chain links TRBV12-3 or TRBV12-4 with TRBJ1-3, with D possibly TRBD1 on 5 matching bases. The CDR3 has 15 amino acids. The V end lost 6 bases, the J end lost 4 bases, and 16 bases lay between the germline ends. The CDR3 nucleotides read TGTGCCAGCAGACCCGCGGGGCCAGGGGGAAACACCATATATTTT. Translating it yields CASRPAGPGGNTIYF.

The table lists this clonotype with many counts. The chain recombines TRBV12-3 or TRBV12-4 with TRBJ1-2; no clear D gene. The CDR3 spans 13 residues. The V gene lost 4 bases and the J gene lost 4 bases, with 10 bases spanning the gap. CDR3 amino acids: CASSSRRSYGYTF. In DNA form, the CDR3 reads TGTGCCAGCAGTTCTAGAAGGTCCTATGGCTACACCTTC.

This clonotype was observed at least ten times. The V call is TRBV6-1, the J call TRBJ1-2, with a weak D call TRBD1 (5 bases). The CDR3 is 13 amino acids. Germline lookup yields CDR1 MNHNS and CDR2 SASEGT. Trimming removed 8 bases from V and 1 base from J, with 11 bases in between. For the CDR3, the DNA is TGTGCCAGCCGGGACGGAAATAACTATGGCTACACCTTC. Amino acids: CASRDGNNYGYTF.

The sample holds many counts of this clonotype. V is TRBV28 and J is TRBJ1-5; D might be TRBD1 (6 bases). Trimming took 7 bases from V and 0 from J, leaving 13 bases between them. Germline assignment: CDR1 MDHEN and CDR2 SYDVKM. There are 15 residues in the CDR3. CDR3 nucleotides: TGTGCCAGCACTATTGTGGGACATAGCAATCAGCCCCAGCATTTT. This translates into CASTIVGHSNQPQHF.

The chain is built from TRBV20-1 and TRBJ2-3; 10 bases align to TRBD2. The CDR3 totals 15 residues. Trimming took 0 bases from V and 6 from J; bases not matched to a gene: 6. Germline-derived CDR1 and CDR2 are DFQATT and SNEGSKA (reference sequence). The CDR3 loop reads CSARDLAGEFDTQYF. The DNA of the CDR3 is TGCAGTGCTAGAGATCTAGCGGGAGAGTTTGATACGCAGTATTTT.

A word on this clonotype: A much larger clone sits a single nucleotide away, making a read error possible. The gene calls are TRBV10-1 and TRBJ2-5; D ambiguous. The CDR3 has 14 amino acids. CDR1 and CDR2 (germline): WNHNN, SYGVQD (reference sequence). The CDR3 here is CTSSESIWEETQYF. The CDR3 DNA reads as TGCACCAGCAGTGAGTCGATTTGGGAAGAGACCCAGTACTTC.

This clonotype was seen many times. This chain links TRBV2 with TRBJ2-7, with unresolved D. V lost 8 bases and J 3 bases, leaving 8 bases between the germline ends. The CDR3 runs 11 residues. The germline CDR1 and CDR2 sequences are SNHLY and FYNNEI. The CDR3 here is CASWASYEQYF. CDR3 in DNA: TGTGCCAGCTGGGCCAGCTACGAGCAGTACTTC.

The rearrangement joins TRBV28 to TRBJ2-1; tentatively, D is TRBD2 (6 bases). Trimming shortened V by 6 bases and J by 6 bases, and 18 bases separated the two germline ends. CDR1 is MDHEN and CDR2 is SYDVKM in the germline V gene. This CDR3 is 15 amino acids long. The CDR3 sequence: CASSAIGPAGNEQFF. CDR3 nucleotides: TGTGCCAGCAGCGCCATTGGGCCAGCGGGCAATGAGCAGTTCTTC.

This clonotype was seen many times. This chain links TRBV12-3 or TRBV12-4 with TRBJ2-5; the match to TRBD1 covers 7 bases. V lost 3 bases and J lost 5; bases outside the gene matches: 6. The CDR3 covers 14 residues. CDR3 in amino acids: CASSLFEQGETQYF. CDR3 nucleotide sequence: TGTGCCAGCAGTTTGTTTGAACAGGGGGAGACCCAGTACTTC.

There are many counts of this clonotype. The CDR3 DNA reads as TGTGCCACCAAGGGGACAATAGGCGGAAAACTGTTTTTT. Translated, it gives CATKGTIGGKLFF. The genes are TRBV28 and TRBJ1-4, with D tentatively TRBD1 (6 bases). This CDR3 comprises 13 residues. V was clipped by 10 bases and J by 10 bases, with 19 bases between them. The germline V gene encodes CDR1 MDHEN and CDR2 SYDVKM.

This clonotype was recorded a few times. The chain carries TRBV19 and TRBJ1-5; D is perhaps TRBD1 (5 bases). The germline V gene encodes CDR1 LNHDA and CDR2 SQIVND (reference sequence). V was trimmed by 11 bases and J by 0 bases, leaving 17 bases between them. This CDR3 has 15 amino acids. CDR3 DNA: TGTGCCTCCCGGGACCGTCAATATAGCAATCAGCCCCAGCATTTT. Its translation is CASRDRQYSNQPQHF. Full variable domain (remainder filled in from reference TRBV19 and TRBJ1-5): DGGITQSPKYLFRKEGQNVTLSCEQNLNHDAMYWYRQDPGQGLRLIYYSQIVNDFQKGDIAEGYSVSREKKESFPLTVTSAQKNPTAFYLCASRDRQYSNQPQHFGDGTRLSIL.

CDR3 in amino acids: CASSYDRSPYEQYF. CDR3 in DNA: TGTGCCAGCAGCTACGACAGGAGCCCCTACGAGCAGTACTTC. V and J are TRBV7-2 and TRBJ2-7, with D possibly matching TRBD1 (6 bases). This CDR3 contains 14 residues. Trimming left V 4 bases short and J 2 bases short, with 12 bases between. Germline CDR1 SGHTA, CDR2 FQGNSA.

The rearrangement uses TRBV13 and TRBJ2-2; 10 positions match TRBD2. Trimming cost V 6 bases and J 4 bases; bases outside gene matches: 5. The CDR3 sequence is 15 residues long. Germline V gives CDR1 PRHDT, CDR2 FYEKMQ (reference sequence). The CDR3 DNA reads as TGTGCCAGCAGTCCGGGACTAGCGACCACCGGGGAGCTGTTTTTT. Translating gives CASSPGLATTGELFF.

The chain is built from TRBV19 and TRBJ1-2; D call uncertain. CDR3 length: 13 amino acids. Trimming removed 4 bases from V and 6 bases from J, with 12 bases in between. Germline-derived CDR1 and CDR2 are LNHDA and SQIVND (reference sequence). This chain's CDR3 is CASSRTASDGYTF. CDR3 DNA: TGTGCCAGTAGTAGGACTGCGTCCGATGGCTACACCTTC. Full variable domain (remainder filled in from reference TRBV19 and TRBJ1-2): DGGITQSPKYLFRKEGQNVTLSCEQNLNHDAMYWYRQDPGQGLRLIYYSQIVNDFQKGDIAEGYSVSREKKESFPLTVTSAQKNPTAFYLCASSRTASDGYTFGSGTRLTVV.

This clonotype was counted many times. This rearrangement joins TRBV10-3 to TRBJ2-6, with 9 bases matching TRBD1. CDR1 and CDR2 (germline): ENHRY, SYGVKD. CDR3 size: 18 residues. Trimming took 6 bases from V and 0 from J; bases not matched to a gene: 9. CDR3 DNA sequence: TGTGCCATCAGCGCGCTCCCGGGACAGGGCTCTGGGGCCAACGTCCTGACTTTC. The encoded protein is CAISALPGQGSGANVLTF.

Comments on this clonotype: A read error is possible here, since a much larger clone lies one base away. As DNA, the CDR3 is TGTGCCAGCTCCAGGGTCTACGAGCGGTACTTC. Amino acids: CASSRVYERYF. The chain carries TRBV28 and TRBJ2-7; possibly TRBD1 for D (5 bases). This CDR3 has 11 residues. The V gene's germline CDR1 is MDHEN and CDR2 SYDVKM.

The CDR3 loop reads CASSPIQGALYQPQHF. The CDR3 DNA follows: TGTGCCAGCTCACCAATCCAGGGGGCTCTGTATCAGCCCCAGCATTTT. The V call is TRBV18, the J call TRBJ1-5; 8 nucleotides agree with TRBD1. The CDR3 has 16 amino acids. The J segment lost 5 bases and the V segment lost 2 bases, leaving 8 bases of the junction unmatched. Germline values: CDR1 KGHSH, CDR2 LQKENI.

There are a few counts of this clonotype. The chain uses TRBV5-1 and TRBJ2-1; 7 bases are a match to TRBD1. The ends lost 0 bases at V and 8 bases at J; junction bases unmatched: 5. The CDR3 has 14 residues. CDR1 is SGHRS, CDR2 YFSETQ, per germline. CDR3: CASSLATGEHEQFF. DNA for the CDR3: TGCGCCAGCAGCTTGGCTACAGGGGAACATGAGCAGTTCTTC. The entire variable domain, with the rest obtained from reference TRBV5-1 and TRBJ2-1, is as follows: KAGVTQTPRYLIKTRGQQVTLSCSPISGHRSVSWYQQTPGQGLQFLFEYFSETQRNKGNFPGRFSGRQFSNSRSEMNVSTLELGDSALYLCASSLATGEHEQFFGPGTRLTVL.

The V call is TRBV9, the J call TRBJ1-2, with unresolved D. The CDR3 sequence is 14 residues long. CDR1 is SGDLS and CDR2 is YYNGEE in the germline V gene. The V end was cut by 0 bases, the J end by 8 bases, with 14 bases between. In DNA form, the CDR3 reads TGTGCCAGCAGCGTAGAAGACCTTTCTTTCGGCTACACCTTC. It encodes CASSVEDLSFGYTF.

The table lists this clonotype with many counts. The chain recombines TRBV29-1 with TRBJ2-5; D gene unclear. The CDR3 is 13 residues long. The V end lost 3 bases, the J end lost 1 base, and 9 bases lay between the germline ends. Per the germline V gene, CDR1 is SQVTM and CDR2 is ANQGSEA. Here the CDR3 reads CSVDYGGQETQYF. The CDR3 DNA reads TGCAGCGTTGATTATGGCGGCCAAGAGACCCAGTACTTC.